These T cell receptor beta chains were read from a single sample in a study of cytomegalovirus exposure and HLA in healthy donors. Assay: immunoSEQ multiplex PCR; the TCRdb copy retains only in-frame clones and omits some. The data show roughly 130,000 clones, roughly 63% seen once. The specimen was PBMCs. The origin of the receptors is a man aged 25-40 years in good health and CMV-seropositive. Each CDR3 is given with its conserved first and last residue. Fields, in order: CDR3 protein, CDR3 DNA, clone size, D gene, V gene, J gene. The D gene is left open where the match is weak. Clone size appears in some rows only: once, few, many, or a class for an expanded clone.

CASSFGLGDGELFF	TGTGCCAGCAGCTTCGGACTTGGCGACGGGGAGCTGTTTTTT	.	.	TRBV6-5	TRBJ2-2
CASSLGPQTGGIVTGELFF	TGTGCCAGCAGCTTAGGCCCACAAACCGGGGGAATTGTGACCGGGGAGCTGTTTTTT	.	.	TRBV13	TRBJ2-2
CAISETGRGRDTQYF	TGTGCCATCAGTGAAACCGGGAGGGGGAGGGATACGCAGTATTTT	.	TRBD2	TRBV10-3	TRBJ2-3
CASSLIFGRAADTQYF	TGTGCCAGCAGTTTGATATTCGGGAGGGCCGCAGATACGCAGTATTTT	.	TRBD2	TRBV28	TRBJ2-3
CASGLVIGQGAVGELFF	TGTGCTAGTGGTTTGGTAATCGGTCAGGGGGCAGTCGGGGAGCTGTTTTTT	.	TRBD1	TRBV12-5	TRBJ2-2
CASSQGAYYEQYF	TGCGCCAGCAGCCAAGGGGCCTACTACGAGCAGTACTTC	.	.	TRBV4-3	TRBJ2-7
CASSSPGQGARVLHF	TGCGCCAGCAGTTCGCCGGGACAGGGGGCAAGGGTCCTCCACTTT	.	TRBD1	TRBV5-1	TRBJ1-6
CASSPGGTGGLRNTEAFF	TGTGCCAGCAGCCCGGGCGGGACAGGGGGATTGAGAAACACTGAAGCTTTCTTT	.	TRBD1	TRBV5-4	TRBJ1-1
CASQREIINQPQHF	TGTGCCAGCCAACGGGAGATAATAAATCAGCCCCAGCATTTT	.	.	TRBV2	TRBJ1-5
CASSPDFGGTEASF	TGCGCCAGCAGCCCTGACTTTGGAGGCACTGAAGCTTCCTTT	.	.	TRBV5-1	TRBJ1-1
CASKNRESYEQYF	TGTGCCAGCAAAAACAGGGAAAGCTACGAGCAGTACTTC	.	.	TRBV2	TRBJ2-7
CASSENPGGGYTF	TGTGCCAGCAGTGAAAACCCCGGCGGGGGCTACACCTTC	.	.	TRBV25-1	TRBJ1-2
CASSTGTSGTYEQYF	TGTGCCAGCTCAACCGGGACTAGCGGGACCTACGAGCAGTACTTC	.	TRBD2	TRBV18	TRBJ2-7
CASSPGTASYEQYF	TGTGCCAGCAGTCCCGGGACAGCCTCCTACGAGCAGTACTTC	.	TRBD1	TRBV6-6	TRBJ2-7
CASRAVAAYEQYF	TGTGCCAGCAGGGCGGTTGCGGCCTACGAGCAGTACTTC	.	.	TRBV2	TRBJ2-7
CASSIQGAVTSEKLFF	TGTGCCAGTAGTATTCAGGGGGCGGTAACTAGTGAAAAACTGTTTTTT	.	TRBD1	TRBV19	TRBJ1-4
CASSLSDRHQPQHF	TGTGCCAGCAGCCTCAGTGACAGACATCAGCCCCAGCATTTT	few	.	TRBV6-1	TRBJ1-5
CASSLNRGLITDTQYF	TGTGCCAGCAGCTTAAACCGGGGGTTGATCACAGATACGCAGTATTTT	.	.	TRBV7-9	TRBJ2-3
CASSERLAGEGFF	TGTGCCAGTAGCGAAAGACTAGCGGGAGAGGGGTTCTTC	.	TRBD2	TRBV19	TRBJ2-1
CASSLGAGFNVLTF	TGTGCCAGCAGCTTGGGAGCAGGGTTCAACGTCCTGACTTTC	.	.	TRBV5-6	TRBJ2-6
CASSGTGEGSPLHF	TGCGCCAGCAGCGGGACAGGGGAAGGATCACCCCTCCACTTT	.	TRBD1	TRBV5-1	TRBJ1-6
CASSLRRGSDSDTQYF	TGTGCCAGCAGCCTGAGGCGCGGGAGCGATTCAGATACGCAGTATTTT	few	TRBD2	TRBV7-2	TRBJ2-3
CASSSREGFQDTQYF	TGTGCCAGCAGCTCAAGGGAGGGGTTTCAAGATACGCAGTATTTT	.	TRBD2	TRBV11-1	TRBJ2-3
CASSSPIRQFF	TGTGCCAGCAGCTCCCCTATCCGACAGTTCTTC	once	.	TRBV7-9	TRBJ2-1
CASSYGGQGYGYTF	TGTGCCAGCAGTTACGGGGGACAGGGGTATGGCTACACCTTC	.	TRBD1	TRBV6-6	TRBJ1-2
CAISDRGVGSNQPQHF	TGTGCCATCAGTGACAGGGGAGTCGGTAGCAATCAGCCCCAGCATTTT	few	.	TRBV10-3	TRBJ1-5
CASKEGWDEQFF	TGTGCCAGCAAGGAGGGTTGGGATGAGCAGTTCTTC	.	.	TRBV25-1	TRBJ2-1
CASSFTWDRYSGANVLTF	TGTGCCAGCAGCTTCACCTGGGACAGATACTCTGGGGCCAACGTCCTGACTTTC	.	TRBD1	TRBV11-2	TRBJ2-6
CAWSPDWTNTGELFF	TGTGCCTGGAGCCCGGACTGGACGAACACCGGGGAGCTGTTTTTT	.	.	TRBV30	TRBJ2-2
CASSLVLLSEQYF	TGTGCCAGCAGCTTAGTCCTTCTGTCGGAGCAGTACTTC	.	.	TRBV7-9	TRBJ2-7
CASSQVAGLLANEQFF	TGCGCCAGCAGCCAAGTCGCGGGACTACTCGCCAATGAGCAGTTCTTC	.	TRBD2	TRBV4-1	TRBJ2-1
CASSDMGLAGNNEQFF	TGCGCCAGCAGTGACATGGGACTAGCGGGCAACAATGAGCAGTTCTTC	.	TRBD2	TRBV10-1	TRBJ2-1
CASSLDTGYNEQFF	TGTGCCAGCTCACTCGACACCGGCTACAATGAGCAGTTCTTC	.	.	TRBV18	TRBJ2-1
CASSLHPGGAKNIQYF	TGTGCCAGCAGTTTACATCCGGGAGGGGCCAAAAACATTCAGTACTTC	.	TRBD2	TRBV28	TRBJ2-4
CASTPVGTGEYTEAFF	TGTGCCAGCACTCCCGTGGGGACAGGAGAGTACACTGAAGCTTTCTTT	.	TRBD1	TRBV13	TRBJ1-1
CASSSYRGQMNTEAFF	TGTGCCAGCAGTTCCTACAGGGGGCAGATGAACACTGAAGCTTTCTTT	.	TRBD1	TRBV6-5	TRBJ1-1
CASRPIQGGNTEAFF	TGTGCCAGCAGACCAATTCAAGGGGGGAACACTGAAGCTTTCTTT	.	.	TRBV7-9	TRBJ1-1
CASSHGTVSNQPQHF	TGTGCCAGCAGCCATGGGACAGTTAGCAATCAGCCCCAGCATTTT	.	TRBD1	TRBV5-8	TRBJ1-5
CASRTDLRGNQPQHF	TGTGCCAGTAGAACTGACCTGAGGGGCAATCAGCCCCAGCATTTT	.	.	TRBV19	TRBJ1-5
CASSYRGLGEKLFF	TGTGCCAGCAGTTACAGGGGGCTCGGGGAAAAACTGTTTTTT	.	TRBD1	TRBV27	TRBJ1-4
CASSELPGQGADTQYF	TGTGCCAGCAGTGAATTACCCGGACAGGGTGCAGATACGCAGTATTTT	.	TRBD1	TRBV6-1	TRBJ2-3
CATSRDRLTNGEAFF	TGTGCCACCAGCAGAGATCGACTGACGAACGGTGAAGCTTTCTTT	.	.	TRBV15	TRBJ1-1
CASSTGQGGSQHF	TGCGCCAGCAGCACTGGACAGGGAGGATCTCAGCATTTT	.	TRBD1	TRBV5-1	TRBJ1-5
CASSRRGGISSYEQYF	TGCGCCAGCAGCCGTCGAGGGGGAATCAGCTCCTACGAGCAGTACTTC	.	.	TRBV4-1	TRBJ2-7
CASSQDGDHRQAFF	TGTGCCAGCAGCCAAGATGGAGACCACCGACAAGCTTTCTTT	once	.	TRBV4-2	TRBJ1-1
CAWSVLSEAFF	TGTGCCTGGAGTGTACTTTCTGAAGCTTTCTTT	few	.	TRBV30	TRBJ1-1
CAWSVRGFETGELFF	TGTGCCTGGAGTGTACGGGGATTCGAAACCGGGGAGCTGTTTTTT	few	.	TRBV30	TRBJ2-2
CASSLGTGKDTQYF	TGTGCCAGCAGCCTCGGGACTGGTAAAGATACGCAGTATTTT	.	.	TRBV27	TRBJ2-3
CASSQDWSIQETQYF	TGTGCCAGCAGCCAAGATTGGAGTATCCAAGAGACCCAGTACTTC	.	.	TRBV4-2	TRBJ2-5
CASSFPSGRSTGELFF	TGTGCCAGCAGTTTTCCCAGCGGGAGGTCCACGGGGGAGCTGTTTTTT	.	TRBD2	TRBV28	TRBJ2-2
CASKTGGSTDTQYF	TGTGCCAGCAAAACGGGAGGTAGCACAGATACGCAGTATTTT	few	TRBD2	TRBV27	TRBJ2-3
CAISANRDRYSGANVLTF	TGTGCCATCAGTGCGAACCGGGACAGATACTCTGGGGCCAACGTCCTGACTTTC	.	TRBD1	TRBV10-3	TRBJ2-6
CSVGRGLTEAFF	TGCAGCGTTGGCAGGGGGCTCACTGAAGCTTTCTTT	.	TRBD1	TRBV29-1	TRBJ1-1
CASSDPPGFSGNTIYF	TGTGCCAGCAGTGACCCGCCGGGGTTTTCTGGAAACACCATATATTTT	.	.	TRBV25-1	TRBJ1-3